Given below is one T cell receptor beta chain in context. Some clones are missing from TCRdb's copy, which holds only in-frame ones; the method was immunoSEQ multiplex PCR. The sample carries about 2.3 million clones, around 92% recorded once. V was cut by 1 base and J by 4 bases, with 7 bases left in between. Germline loops: CDR1 SQVTM, CDR2 ANQGSEA. This CDR3 has 12 residues. The data originate from a study of shared clonotypes between healthy human individuals. This clonotype originated in a man aged 18-30 years in good health. Some clones in this sample may be carry-over from other donors' samples. Sequenced material: naive CD4+ T cells from PBMCs. The subset was: CD45RA+ positively selected. This rearrangement joins TRBV29-1 to TRBJ1-1; the D is unclear. CDR3 in DNA: TGCAGCGTTGAAGGCCTCGGCACTGAAGCTTTCTTT. Translating it yields CSVEGLGTEAFF.